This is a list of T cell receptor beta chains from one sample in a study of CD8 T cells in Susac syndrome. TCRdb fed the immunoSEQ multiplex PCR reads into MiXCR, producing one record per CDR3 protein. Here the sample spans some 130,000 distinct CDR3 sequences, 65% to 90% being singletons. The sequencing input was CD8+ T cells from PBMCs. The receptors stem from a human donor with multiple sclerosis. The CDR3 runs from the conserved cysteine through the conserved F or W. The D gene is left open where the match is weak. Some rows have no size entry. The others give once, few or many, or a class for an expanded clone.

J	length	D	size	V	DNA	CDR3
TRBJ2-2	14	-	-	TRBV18	TGTGCCAGCTCACCAAAAGGGGCGGCCGGGGAGCTGTTTTTT	CASSPKGAAGELFF
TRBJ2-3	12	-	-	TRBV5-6	TGTGCCAGCAGCTTGGATGGGGATACGCAGTATTTT	CASSLDGDTQYF
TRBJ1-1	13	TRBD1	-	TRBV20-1	TGCAGTGCTACCGGGACAGCGAACACTGAAGCTTTCTTT	CSATGTANTEAFF
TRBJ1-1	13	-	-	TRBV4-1	TGCGCCAGCAGCCAAGAAGAGAACACTGAAGCTTTCTTT	CASSQEENTEAFF
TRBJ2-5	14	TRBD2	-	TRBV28	TGTGCCAGCAGTCCCGGGACTAGCGTTGAGACCCAGTACTTC	CASSPGTSVETQYF
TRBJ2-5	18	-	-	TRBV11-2	TGTGCCAGCAGCTTACCGGGGCTAGCGAAGACTCAGGGGGAGACCCAGTACTTC	CASSLPGLAKTQGETQYF
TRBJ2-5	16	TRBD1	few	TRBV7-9	TGTGCCAGCAGCACGCCGAGACAGGGGGTCCAAGAGACCCAGTACTTC	CASSTPRQGVQETQYF
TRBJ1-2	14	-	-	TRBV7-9	TGTGCCAGGGGATTCCTTCAGGGGCACTATGGCTACACCTTC	CARGFLQGHYGYTF
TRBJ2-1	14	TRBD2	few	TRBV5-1	TGCGCCAGCAGCATCAGGGACTATTACAATGAGCAGTTCTTC	CASSIRDYYNEQFF
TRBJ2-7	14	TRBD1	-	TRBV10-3	TGTGCCATCAGTGAGCCGGGGACAGGAGACGAGCAGTACTTC	CAISEPGTGDEQYF
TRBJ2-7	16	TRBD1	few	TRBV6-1	TGTGCCAGCAGTCAGACCCCGGGACAGGGGAGAGACGAGCAGTACTTC	CASSQTPGQGRDEQYF
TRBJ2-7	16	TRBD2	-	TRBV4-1	TGCGCCAGCAGCCAAGCTCGCGGGGGGAACTCCTACGAGCAGTACTTC	CASSQARGGNSYEQYF
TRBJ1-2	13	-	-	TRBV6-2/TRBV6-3	TGTGCCAGCAGTTATATTAGGAGAGATGGCTACACCTTC	CASSYIRRDGYTF
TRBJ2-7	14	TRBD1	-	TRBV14	TGTGCCAGCAGCCTAACCGGGACAGGGAACGAGCAGTACTTC	CASSLTGTGNEQYF
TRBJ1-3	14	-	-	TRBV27	TGTGCCAGCAGTCACCGGAGCTCTGGAAACACCATATATTTT	CASSHRSSGNTIYF
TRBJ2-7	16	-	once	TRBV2	TGTGCCAGCAGTGACGGTCCCGGGGGCCCTCTCTACGAGCAGTACTTC	CASSDGPGGPLYEQYF
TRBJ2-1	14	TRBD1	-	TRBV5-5	TGTGCCAGCAGCGTTGGGGACAGGGGAGGTGAGCAGTTCTTC	CASSVGDRGGEQFF
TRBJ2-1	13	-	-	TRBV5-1	TGCGCCAGCAGCTTGGGAGGGGCTAATGAGCAGTTCTTC	CASSLGGANEQFF
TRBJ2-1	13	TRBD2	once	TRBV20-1	TGCAGTGCTAGAGGGACTAGCGACAATGAGCAGTTCTTC	CSARGTSDNEQFF
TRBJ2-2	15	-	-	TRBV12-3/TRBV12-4	TGTGCCAGCACCCTCAGTCGGGAAAACACCGGGGAGCTGTTTTTT	CASTLSRENTGELFF
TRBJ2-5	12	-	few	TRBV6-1	TGTGCCAGCAGTGAGGGGGTGGAGACCCAGTACTTC	CASSEGVETQYF
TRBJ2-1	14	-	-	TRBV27	TGTGCCAGCAGTAGGGGGACAAGTTTTGGTGAGCAGTTCTTC	CASSRGTSFGEQFF
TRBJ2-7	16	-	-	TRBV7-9	TGTGCCAGCAGCCCCAGAACCGGGGCGCTCTCCTACGAGCAGTACTTC	CASSPRTGALSYEQYF
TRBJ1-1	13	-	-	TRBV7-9	TGTGCCAGCGGAGACCGAGACAGCACTGAAGCTTTCTTT	CASGDRDSTEAFF
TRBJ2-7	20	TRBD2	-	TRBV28	TGTGCCAGCAGTCCCGCCCAGCGGGGGGGCCTCCGACGGGTCTTTCGGGAGCAGTACTTC	CASSPAQRGGLRRVFREQYF
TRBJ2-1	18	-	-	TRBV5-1	TGCGCCAGCAGCCCGGGGGGGGTCCGGGCAGGGGGCTCCGGTGAGCAGTTCTTC	CASSPGGVRAGGSGEQFF
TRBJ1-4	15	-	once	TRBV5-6	TGTGCCAGCAGCTTGGCCCGGCGGCCAAATGAAAAACTGTTTTTT	CASSLARRPNEKLFF
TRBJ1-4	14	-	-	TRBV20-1	TGCAGTGCTAGAGATCGTCAGATTAATGAAAAACTGTTTTTT	CSARDRQINEKLFF
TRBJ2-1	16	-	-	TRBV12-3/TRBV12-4	TGTGCCAGCAGTTTTCCCCCCTGGAGGGAGGAAGATGAGCAGTTCTTC	CASSFPPWREEDEQFF
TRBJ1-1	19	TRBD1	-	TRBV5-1	TGCGCCAGCAGCTCTGGAGGGGACAGGGTATTCGATCCGAACACTGAAGCTTTCTTT	CASSSGGDRVFDPNTEAFF
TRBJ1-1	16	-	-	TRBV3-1	TGTGCCAGCAGCCCCCCGAGAGGGTTAGGGGACACTGAAGCTTTCTTT	CASSPPRGLGDTEAFF
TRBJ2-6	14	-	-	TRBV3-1	TGTGCCAGCAGCGTGCAGGGTGACGGCCTGACTTTCGCTTTC	CASSVQGDGLTFAF
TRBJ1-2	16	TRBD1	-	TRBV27	TGTGCCAGCAGTCCCGGGACAGGGTTATCTAACTATGGCTACACCTTC	CASSPGTGLSNYGYTF